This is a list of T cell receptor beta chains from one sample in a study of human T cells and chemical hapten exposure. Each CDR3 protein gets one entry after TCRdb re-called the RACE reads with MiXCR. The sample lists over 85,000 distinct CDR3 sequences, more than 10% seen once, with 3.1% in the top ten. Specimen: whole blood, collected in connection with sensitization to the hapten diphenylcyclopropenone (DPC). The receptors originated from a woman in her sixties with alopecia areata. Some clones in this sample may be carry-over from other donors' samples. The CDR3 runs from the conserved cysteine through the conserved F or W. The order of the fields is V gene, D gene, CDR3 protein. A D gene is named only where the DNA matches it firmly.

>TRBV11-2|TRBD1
CASSPQGVYEQYF
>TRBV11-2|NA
CASSPIRAARGYGYTF
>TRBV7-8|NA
CASSNRGRVSVTDGNTQYF
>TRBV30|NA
CAWSVVGSGTQYF
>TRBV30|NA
CAWNLRNEQFF
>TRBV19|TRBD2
CASSDSSGGLTYEQYF
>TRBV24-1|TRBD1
CATRQGSNTEAFF
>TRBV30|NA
CACTPLNTEAFF
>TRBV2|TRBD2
CASSGGTSGLLEQYF
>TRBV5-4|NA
CASSPMGAPDTQYF
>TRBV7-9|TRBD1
CASSPDRDQETQYF
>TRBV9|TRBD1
CASSGQGANNEQLF
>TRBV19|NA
CASSIKAGLNYGYTF
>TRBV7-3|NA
CASSLQGPGANVLTF
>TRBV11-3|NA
CASSLGGSYNEQFF
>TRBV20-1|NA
CSASIVGEGGTQYF
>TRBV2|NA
CASSEMRGVWNEQFF